This T cell receptor (beta chain) was obtained from a study of cytomegalovirus exposure and HLA in healthy donors. To note about this clone: Its antigen is still unknown.

Regarding the study as a whole: The classifier was said to identify cytomegalovirus status with high specificity and sensitivity. A list of approximately 150 TCR beta chains associated with cytomegalovirus was given.

Using immunoSEQ multiplex PCR, the repertoire was profiled, and TCRdb retains in-frame clones only, with some absent. Altogether approximately 210,000 clones are present, about 82% being singletons, with the ten largest covering more than 1.1%. This CDR3 has 16 amino acids. The germline V gene has CDR1 LNHDA and CDR2 SQIVND (reference sequence). Trimming at V came to 3 bases and at J to 2 bases, leaving 7 bases not matched to a gene. The validation cohort, a group of 100 to 150 subjects, included the donors and was separate from the roughly 600-subject first cohort. The chain carries TRBV19 and TRBJ1-5; 7 nucleotides align to TRBD1. This TCR came from a woman under 30 in good health and CMV-seronegative. The sequenced sample consisted of PBMCs. The CDR3 bases are TGTGCCAGTAGTATGAATCGACAGGGCCGCAATCAGCCCCAGCATTTT. This translates into CASSMNRQGRNQPQHF.